One sample yielded the 20 T cell receptor beta chains listed below, sequenced in a study of cytomegalovirus exposure and HLA in healthy donors. This PCR relied on a set of 60 Vbeta primers and 13 Jbeta primers. The method was immunoSEQ multiplex PCR; TCRdb's version includes in-frame clones alone and lacks a portion of them. The data contain approximately 70,000 clones, around two thirds of them singletons. The sample comprised PBMCs. These receptors originate from a human donor in good health.

The V call is TRBV2, the J call TRBJ2-2; TRBD1 might be the D (5 bases). Trimming removed 1 base at V and 5 bases at J, with 11 bases between. The CDR3 loop spans 15 amino acids. From germline, CDR1 is SNHLY and CDR2 FYNNEI. For the CDR3, the DNA is TGTGCCAGCAGTGAAGGGGGCAGGAAGACCGGGGAGCTGTTTTTT. Translating gives CASSEGGRKTGELFF. The full variable domain, its missing parts supplied by reference TRBV2 and TRBJ2-2, is EPEVTQTPSHQVTQMGQEVILRCVPISNHLYFYWYRQILGQKVEFLVSFYNNEISEKSEIFDDQFSVERPDGSNFTLKIRSTKLEDSAMYFCASSEGGRKTGELFFGEGSRLTVL.

This clone was seen more than once but under ten times. This chain joins TRBV9 and TRBJ2-5; D perhaps matches TRBD2 (5 bases). The end of the DNA is better explained by TRBJ2-7, so the J call may be wrong. Germline V CDR1 and CDR2: SGDLS, YYNGEE. The CDR3 extends over 15 amino acids. CDR3 sequence (DNA): TGTGCCCGCAATTTCGAGCGGCCTGACTCCTACGAGCAGTACTTC. Its protein is CARNFERPDSYEQYF.

This rearrangement joins TRBV6-4 to TRBJ2-2; D remains ambiguous. The V gene lost 3 bases and the J gene lost 4 bases, with 6 bases spanning the gap. The CDR3 has 13 residues. Looked up from germline, CDR1 is MRHNA and CDR2 is SNTAGT. The CDR3 loop is CASSEGGTGELFF. The CDR3, as DNA: TGTGCCAGCAGTGAAGGCGGCACCGGGGAGCTGTTTTTT.

The rearrangement joins TRBV2 to TRBJ1-2; 8 bases line up with TRBD1. Germline assignment: CDR1 SNHLY and CDR2 FYNNEI. This CDR3 has 13 amino acids. Trimming removed 10 bases from V and 0 bases from J; junction bases left unmatched: 4. Here the CDR3 DNA reads TGTGCCACGCTACAGGGGGCTAACTATGGCTACACCTTC. Its protein product is CATLQGANYGYTF.

The V gene is TRBV7-9, the J gene TRBJ1-1; tentatively, D is TRBD1 (5 bases). Trimming took 5 bases from V and 1 from J, leaving 8 bases between them. In germline, CDR1 is SEHNR, CDR2 FQNEAQ (reference sequence). The CDR3 is 13 residues long. The CDR3, as DNA: TGTGCCAGCAGCAGTCAGGGGAACACTGAAGCTTTCTTT. It translates to CASSSQGNTEAFF. The variable domain in full, with the rest retrieved from reference TRBV7-9 and TRBJ1-1, is DTGVSQNPRHKITKRGQNVTFRCDPISEHNRLYWYRQTLGQGPEFLTYFQNEAQLEKSRLLSDRFSAERPKGSFSTLEIQRTEQGDSAMYLCASSSQGNTEAFFGQGTRLTVV.

DNA for the CDR3: TGTGCCAGCAGCGTAGAGGGGCGGACTAGCGGGAGTCCTCACCCGGAAAATGAGCAGTTCTTC. Translation: CASSVEGRTSGSPHPENEQFF. J is TRBJ2-1 and V is TRBV9, with 13 bases that match TRBD2. The J segment lost 7 bases and the V segment lost 0 bases, leaving 19 bases of the junction unmatched. This CDR3 spans 21 amino acids. Germline values: CDR1 SGDLS, CDR2 YYNGEE.

The chain links TRBV5-1 to TRBJ2-2, with TRBD2 matching over 10 bases. The CDR3 sequence is 15 residues long. Per the germline V gene, CDR1 is SGHRS and CDR2 is YFSETQ. V dropped 4 bases and J dropped 6; count of bases not matched to a gene: 6. The CDR3 loop is CASSQTSGSSGELFF. CDR3 sequence (DNA): TGCGCCAGCAGCCAGACTAGCGGGTCCTCCGGGGAGCTGTTTTTT.

This chain joins TRBV9 and TRBJ2-6; a possible D gene is TRBD1 (7 bases). Germline CDR1 and CDR2: SGDLS and YYNGEE. This CDR3 is built from 16 residues. V dropped 2 bases and J dropped 2 bases, with 11 bases sitting between them. The CDR3 sequence: CASSVSGGTGANVLTF. CDR3 nucleotides: TGTGCCAGCAGCGTCTCAGGGGGGACTGGGGCCAACGTCCTGACTTTC.

This chain connects TRBV20-1 to TRBJ2-7; TRBD1 is a possible D gene (6 bases). This CDR3 comprises 10 residues. Germline V gene sequence: CDR1 DFQATT, CDR2 SNEGSKA (reference sequence). The V and J ends lost 5 bases and 5 bases respectively, with 7 bases between them. Here the CDR3 reads CSAYRDEQYF. Written as DNA, the CDR3 is TGCAGTGCTTACAGGGACGAGCAGTACTTC.

The genes are TRBV6-5 and TRBJ1-2; D is undetermined. V was shortened by 0 bases and J by 13 bases, with 15 bases between the two germline ends. This CDR3 region has 13 residues. Germline CDR1 MNHEY, CDR2 SVGAGI. The CDR3 here is CASSYSRAGSFTF. CDR3 sequence (DNA): TGTGCCAGCAGTTACTCGAGGGCGGGATCATTCACCTTC.

This clone has only one observation. DNA for the CDR3: TGTGCCAGCAGGGTTACGAGACAGGTGTATGGCTACACCTTC. The encoded protein is CASRVTRQVYGYTF. V is TRBV28 and J is TRBJ1-2, with TRBD1 as a possible D gene (6 bases). Trimming pared 6 bases from V and 5 bases from J, leaving 16 bases between. Germline assignment: CDR1 MDHEN and CDR2 SYDVKM. The CDR3 totals 14 residues.

This clone was seen more than once but under ten times. This chain connects TRBV19 to TRBJ2-1, with 7 bases matching TRBD2. V lost 6 bases and J lost 7; bases outside the gene matches: 9. The CDR3 extends over 14 amino acids. Germline CDR1 and CDR2: LNHDA and SQIVND (reference sequence). CDR3 nucleotide sequence: TGTGCCAGTAGGTCGGGGGGATCAGGAAATGAGCAGTTCTTC. The encoded protein is CASRSGGSGNEQFF.

The chain uses TRBV2 and TRBJ2-1; TRBD2 is a possible D gene (6 bases). Germline CDR1 and CDR2: SNHLY and FYNNEI. The CDR3 length is 12 residues. The germline V and J ends were trimmed by 8 bases and 3 bases, with 8 bases remaining between them. CDR3 residues: CASGGLYNEQFF. The DNA for the CDR3 is TGTGCCAGCGGGGGACTCTACAATGAGCAGTTCTTC.

Concerning this clone: A junction end diverges from the germline sequence, so it may reflect a read error. The gene calls are TRBV7-7 and TRBJ2-1, with 9 bases identical to TRBD1. This CDR3 has 17 residues. The germline gives CDR1 SSHAT, CDR2 FNYEAQ (reference sequence). CDR3 nucleotide sequence: TGTGCTAGCAGCTTAGATCCCCGGACAGGGGACATGGGTGAGCAGTTCTTC. This codes for CASSLDPRTGDMGEQFF.

V is TRBV10-1 and J is TRBJ2-2; D not resolved. Germline values: CDR1 WNHNN, CDR2 SYGVQD (reference sequence). V lost 0 bases and J 2 bases, leaving 13 bases between the germline ends. The CDR3 consists of 17 residues. Written as DNA, the CDR3 is TGCGCCAGCAGTGAGTCGGGCCAGCTGTCAAACACCGGGGAGCTGTTTTTT. It specifies CASSESGQLSNTGELFF.

The V call is TRBV12-5, the J call TRBJ1-1; the D gene is possibly TRBD1 (5 bases). This CDR3 is 15 amino acids long. V lost 0 bases and J 5 bases, leaving 13 bases between the germline ends. Germline CDR1 is LGHNT and CDR2 is FRNRAP. As DNA, the CDR3 is TGTGCTAGTGGTTTGGTACTGGGCCAGGGTACTGAAGCTTTCTTT. Translated, it gives CASGLVLGQGTEAFF.

This chain uses TRBV19 with TRBJ1-5, with D maybe TRBD1 (5 bases). Between the trimmed V and J ends, which lost 1 base and 1 base, there was a span of 20 bases. Germline V gene data show CDR1 as LNHDA and CDR2 as SQIVND (reference sequence). The CDR3 covers 19 residues. The CDR3 coding sequence is TGTGCCAGTAGTATAGCCAAGGGGTCCCGTCGTAGGAGCAATCAGCCCCAGCATTTT. It translates to CASSIAKGSRRRSNQPQHF.

This clone occurred a few times. This chain uses TRBV27 with TRBJ2-3; no clear D gene. V lost 8 bases and J 3 bases, leaving 15 bases between the germline ends. The CDR3 runs to 14 residues. The germline CDR1 and CDR2 sequences are MNHEY and SMNVEV (reference sequence). CDR3 coding DNA: TGTGCCAGCTTCTCTCTGGAGAGGACAGATACGCAGTATTTT. Encoded protein: CASFSLERTDTQYF.

The chain has TRBV18 and TRBJ1-5, with a tentative D call TRBD1 (5 bases). V was trimmed by 6 bases and J by 7 bases, leaving 13 bases between them. Germline loops: CDR1 KGHSH, CDR2 LQKENI. CDR3 length: 13 amino acids. The CDR3: CASSLTDQQPQHF. Written as DNA, the CDR3 is TGTGCCAGCTCCTTGACAGACCAACAGCCCCAGCATTTT.

The chain couples TRBV5-6 to TRBJ1-1; 7 bases are shared with TRBD1. The germline CDR1 and CDR2 sequences are SGHDT and YYEEEE. The CDR3 spans 14 residues. V lost 4 bases and J lost 0; bases outside the gene matches: 3. CDR3 loop: CASSTGQLNTEAFF. CDR3 sequence (DNA): TGTGCCAGCAGCACGGGACAGCTGAACACTGAAGCTTTCTTT.